This T cell receptor beta chain was sequenced during a study of response to subunit inactivated influenza vaccine. The CDR3 is made up of 13 amino acids. The V end was cut by 1 base, the J end by 4 bases, with 10 bases between. CDR1 and CDR2 from the germline V gene are DFQATT and SNEGSKA (reference sequence). The sample holds a few counts of this clonotype. TCRdb fed the RT-PCR reads into MiXCR, producing one record per CDR3 protein. Here the sample spans around 190,000 distinct CDR3 sequences, approximately 9.2% being singletons. The chain employs TRBV20-1 and TRBJ1-2; D not certain. The starting material was non-naive T cells sorted from PBMCs, obtained on the day of vaccination. The sequence was collected from a man aged 45-65 years who received an inactivated influenza vaccine. The chain's CDR3 is CSARGGGPYGYTF. In DNA, the CDR3 is TGCAGTGCTAGAGGTGGAGGCCCCTATGGCTACACCTTC.